This passage covers 22 T cell receptor beta chains from one sample sequenced in a study of cytomegalovirus exposure and HLA in healthy donors. Primers included in the PCR were 60 Vbeta and 13 Jbeta primers. The repertoire was sequenced with immunoSEQ multiplex PCR; TCRdb's copy has only in-frame clones and lacks some. The sample has 140,000 or so clones; roughly 66% are singletons. The material sequenced was PBMCs. All receptors derive from a woman in her sixties in good health and CMV-seronegative.

This clone was seen only a few times. The chain has TRBV5-4 and TRBJ1-2; 8 bases map to TRBD1. Per germline, CDR1 SGHNT and CDR2 YYREEE (reference sequence). The CDR3 loop spans 14 amino acids. The ends lost 4 bases at V and 4 bases at J; junction bases unmatched: 6. The CDR3, as DNA: TGTGCCAGCAGCGCAGCAGGGGGCGGCTATGGCTACACCTTC. Amino acid sequence: CASSAAGGGYGYTF.

The chain employs TRBV5-1 and TRBJ2-1; 8 bases are a match to TRBD2. CDR1 SGHRS and CDR2 YFSETQ come from the germline V gene. The CDR3 runs 17 residues. Trimming cost V 0 bases and J 2 bases; bases outside gene matches: 7. The DNA of the CDR3 is TGCGCCAGCAGCTTGGGGTTGACTAGCGCTACCTACAATGAGCAGTTCTTC. Translation: CASSLGLTSATYNEQFF.

The CDR3 region is CAISLSGVYNEQFF. The CDR3 DNA reads TGTGCCATCAGCCTTAGCGGGGTTTACAATGAGCAGTTCTTC. The V and J genes are TRBV10-3 and TRBJ2-1; 8 bases agree with TRBD2. The CDR3 is made up of 14 amino acids. The J segment lost 4 bases and the V segment lost 6 bases, leaving 5 bases of the junction unmatched. The germline gives CDR1 ENHRY, CDR2 SYGVKD.

This chain joins TRBV6-5 and TRBJ1-4; no reliable D call. Per germline, CDR1 MNHEY and CDR2 SVGAGI. V lost 7 bases and J lost 0, with 6 bases in between. This CDR3 has 13 residues. As DNA, the CDR3 is TGTGCCAGCACTATTGCAACTAATGAAAAACTGTTTTTT. Amino acids: CASTIATNEKLFF.

The chain employs TRBV10-3 and TRBJ1-1; weak D call: TRBD1 (5 bases). Per germline, CDR1 ENHRY and CDR2 SYGVKD. V shed 4 bases and J shed 1 base, with 13 bases lying between them. The CDR3 extends over 15 amino acids. This CDR3 is CAISGGPRGNTEAFF. DNA for the CDR3: TGTGCCATCAGTGGTGGACCTAGGGGGAACACTGAAGCTTTCTTT.

The chain links TRBV6-1 to TRBJ1-2; possible D gene TRBD1, 6 bases. CDR3 length: 13 amino acids. With 4 bases removed from V and 8 bases from J, the gap between germline ends came to 14 bases. Per germline, CDR1 MNHNS and CDR2 SASEGT. This CDR3 reads CASSGLQGRGYTF. The CDR3 bases are TGTGCCAGCAGTGGGTTACAGGGAAGGGGCTACACCTTC.

The rearrangement uses TRBV18 and TRBJ2-1; TRBD1 matches at 7 bases. Germline V gives CDR1 KGHSH, CDR2 LQKENI. V lost 3 bases and J lost 8; bases outside the gene matches: 4. The length of the CDR3 is 13 residues. The CDR3 nucleotides read TGTGCCAGCTCACCGCCAGGGGGTTATGAGCAGTTCTTC. Translated, it gives CASSPPGGYEQFF.

The gene calls are TRBV6-1 and TRBJ2-7; D is unclear. Between the trimmed V and J ends, which lost 0 bases and 2 bases, there was a span of 2 bases. The CDR3 has 12 amino acids. Germline V CDR1 and CDR2: MNHNS, SASEGT. The CDR3 protein is CASSEATYEQYF. The CDR3 region has the DNA TGTGCCAGCAGTGAAGCCACCTACGAGCAGTACTTC.

The chain recombines TRBV7-9 with TRBJ2-1, with a possible D match to TRBD1 (5 bases). Trimming removed 5 bases from V and 7 bases from J, with 9 bases in between. CDR1 and CDR2 from the germline V gene are SEHNR and FQNEAQ (reference sequence). The CDR3 length is 12 residues. The CDR3 DNA is TGTGCCAGCAGCGCGGACAAAAATGAGCAGTTCTTC. Encoded protein: CASSADKNEQFF.

V and J are TRBV5-1 and TRBJ2-5; possibly TRBD2 for D (7 bases). The germline CDR1 and CDR2 sequences are SGHRS and YFSETQ. The V gene lost 5 bases and the J gene lost 1 base, with 18 bases spanning the gap. The CDR3 loop spans 16 amino acids. CDR3 DNA sequence: TGCGCCAGCAGAAGGGGAGACGGGGGGCCCCAAGAGACCCAGTACTTC. Protein product: CASRRGDGGPQETQYF.

This chain joins TRBV10-3 and TRBJ2-5, with 10 bases fitting TRBD2. The V segment lost 3 bases and the J segment 4 bases; nucleotides outside the gene matches: 8. Germline CDR1 is ENHRY and CDR2 is SYGVKD. CDR3 size: 16 residues. The CDR3 DNA follows: TGTGCCATCAGTGACCCCCGGGGACTAGCGTCAGAGACCCAGTACTTC. Amino acids: CAISDPRGLASETQYF.

The chain uses TRBV19 and TRBJ1-2, with D hard to call. Trimming cost V 5 bases and J 8 bases, with 15 bases left between them. The CDR3 spans 13 residues. The germline V gene has CDR1 LNHDA and CDR2 SQIVND (reference sequence). The chain's CDR3 is CASSLSGVQGYTF. In DNA form, the CDR3 reads TGTGCCAGTAGTCTAAGCGGGGTACAAGGCTACACCTTC.

This clone has just a few counts. The chain employs TRBV18 and TRBJ2-3, with D perhaps TRBD2 (6 bases). V was clipped by 2 bases and J by 5 bases, with 8 bases between them. The CDR3 sequence is 13 residues long. The V gene's germline CDR1 is KGHSH and CDR2 LQKENI. DNA for the CDR3: TGTGCCAGCTCACCATCCGGGGGAGATACGCAGTATTTT. This gives the protein CASSPSGGDTQYF.

This clone was observed a single time. The chain links TRBV14 to TRBJ1-1, with TRBD1 as a possible D gene (6 bases). With 4 bases removed from V and 5 bases from J, the gap between germline ends came to 11 bases. Germline V gives CDR1 SGHDN, CDR2 FVKESK. This CDR3 has 13 residues. This CDR3 is CASSRTGWTEAFF. In nucleotides, the CDR3 is TGTGCCAGCAGCCGAACAGGGTGGACTGAAGCTTTCTTT.

This clone has only a few counts. V is TRBV7-9 and J is TRBJ2-6; 8 nucleotides line up with TRBD1. The CDR3 loop spans 18 amino acids. V lost 3 bases to trimming and J lost 0 bases; unmatched junction nucleotides: 7. In germline, CDR1 is SEHNR, CDR2 FQNEAQ (reference sequence). The CDR3 region has the DNA TGTGCCAGCAGCTTCGGACAGGGCCCTAGCTCTGGGGCCAACGTCCTGACTTTC. Translation gives CASSFGQGPSSGANVLTF.

As concerns this clone: At the DNA level, this CDR3 is encoded by other sequences in the same sample as well. This chain connects TRBV7-2 to TRBJ1-6, with 8 bases fitting TRBD1. The trim removed 4 bases at V and 4 bases at J, leaving 3 bases unmatched. From germline, CDR1 is SGHTA and CDR2 FQGNSA. The CDR3 spans 15 residues. The CDR3 reads CASSSGTGYNSPLHF. The CDR3 DNA is TGTGCCAGCAGCTCAGGGACAGGTTATAATTCACCCCTCCACTTT.

The chain is built from TRBV29-1 and TRBJ2-7, with 10 positions matching TRBD1. Losses at the gene ends were 6 bases for V and 3 bases for J; bases not matched to a gene: 8. Looked up from germline, CDR1 is SQVTM and CDR2 is ANQGSEA. This CDR3 has 14 amino acids. The CDR3 nucleotides are TGCAGCGTAGCCGCCGGGACAGGGGACTACGAGCAGTACTTC. Protein sequence: CSVAAGTGDYEQYF.

This chain uses TRBV6-1 with TRBJ2-3, with 7 nucleotides matching TRBD1. The CDR3 consists of 15 residues. After removal of 6 bases from V and 3 bases from J, the junction contained 9 bases not matched to a gene. From germline, CDR1 is MNHNS and CDR2 SASEGT. CDR3 residues: CASSLDRVRTDTQYF. CDR3 DNA sequence: TGTGCCAGCAGCTTAGACAGGGTTAGAACAGATACGCAGTATTTT.

The rearrangement uses TRBV28 and TRBJ1-2; 7 bases fit TRBD1. V gave up 5 bases and J gave up 8 bases; unmatched junction bases: 11. The CDR3 runs 14 residues. The germline V gene has CDR1 MDHEN and CDR2 SYDVKM. The CDR3 sequence: CASSPTPGQYGYTF. The DNA of the CDR3 is TGTGCCAGCAGTCCAACTCCGGGACAGTACGGCTACACCTTC.

The rearrangement joins TRBV5-4 to TRBJ1-4; tentatively, D is TRBD1 (6 bases). Germline V CDR1 and CDR2: SGHNT, YYREEE (reference sequence). V lost 4 bases, J lost 3 bases, and 13 bases lay in between. The CDR3 runs to 15 residues. The CDR3 spells CASSPPGGPNEKLFF. The DNA for the CDR3 is TGTGCCAGCAGCCCACCTGGGGGCCCTAATGAAAAACTGTTTTTT.

The table lists this clone with a count of one. The chain carries TRBV19 and TRBJ2-6; tentatively, D is TRBD1 (5 bases). This CDR3 contains 15 residues. The V gene lost 9 bases and the J gene lost 2 bases, with 14 bases spanning the gap. CDR1 is LNHDA and CDR2 is SQIVND in the germline V gene (reference sequence). The CDR3: CASTFQGPGANVLTF. The CDR3 DNA follows: TGTGCCAGCACCTTCCAGGGCCCTGGGGCCAACGTCCTGACTTTC.

This clone was observed a handful of times. V gene TRBV18 combines with J gene TRBJ1-4; no reliable D call. V lost 1 base, J lost 0 bases, and 9 bases lay in between. The length of the CDR3 is 16 residues. Germline V gene sequence: CDR1 KGHSH, CDR2 LQKENI. CDR3 in DNA: TGTGCCAGCTCACCACGGGCACCCGCAACTAATGAAAAACTGTTTTTT. Protein product: CASSPRAPATNEKLFF.